This is a list of T cell receptor beta chains from one sample in a study of T cell responses to AZD1222 COVID-19 vaccine. Clones were read by immunoSEQ multiplex PCR, and TCRdb kept only the in-frame ones, dropping some. The table includes fewer than 90,000 clones, about 85% detected once. The source was peripheral blood, collected on day 0 of AZD1222 vaccination. These receptors all stem from an adult in good health. CDR3s include the opening cysteine and the closing phenylalanine or tryptophan. The D gene is left open where the match is weak. Rows give clone size only sometimes, using once, few, many, or a class for an expanded clone.

j_call | d_call | clone_size | v_call | cdr3_aa | cdr3_nt
TRBJ2-7 | TRBD1 | NA | TRBV6-5 | CASIHRDRDYEQYF | TGTGCCAGTATCCATCGCGACAGGGACTACGAGCAGTACTTC
TRBJ1-5 | NA | NA | TRBV28 | CASSDSSNQPQHF | TGTGCCAGCAGTGACAGTAGCAATCAGCCCCAGCATTTT
TRBJ2-7 | NA | NA | TRBV5-1 | CASGGSGAKLNEQYF | TGCGCCAGCGGAGGATCAGGGGCGAAACTGAACGAGCAGTACTTC
TRBJ1-2 | NA | NA | TRBV7-9 | CASQAAGNYGYTF | TGTGCCAGCCAGGCGGCAGGGAACTATGGCTACACCTTC
TRBJ2-1 | NA | NA | TRBV6-6 | CASRTTGNEQFF | TGTGCCAGCAGGACTACAGGCAATGAGCAGTTCTTC
TRBJ1-1 | TRBD1 | NA | TRBV19 | CASSTTGDTEAFF | TGTGCCAGTAGTACGACAGGGGACACTGAAGCTTTCTTT
TRBJ2-7 | TRBD1 | NA | TRBV10-1 | CASRADRVFCEQYF | TGCGCCAGCAGGGCGGACAGGGTGTTTTGCGAGCAGTACTTC
TRBJ1-1 | NA | once | TRBV5-1 | CASSGPSGGDTEAFF | TGCGCCAGCAGCGGACCGTCTGGAGGGGACACTGAAGCTTTCTTT
TRBJ2-7 | NA | NA | TRBV3-1/TRBV3-2 | CASSQEGKSPLDEQYF | TGTGCCAGCAGCCAAGAAGGAAAATCCCCTCTGGACGAGCAGTACTTC
TRBJ2-2 | NA | NA | TRBV27 | CASSLDPPAIGPGELFF | TGTGCCAGCAGTTTAGATCCCCCGGCGATTGGTCCCGGGGAGCTGTTTTTT
TRBJ1-1 | TRBD1 | NA | TRBV28 | CASSSTGLNTEAFF | TGTGCCAGCAGTTCGACAGGGTTGAACACTGAAGCTTTCTTT
TRBJ2-1 | NA | NA | TRBV6-5 | CASKRKAGGDEQFF | TGTGCCAGCAAAAGGAAGGCGGGCGGAGATGAGCAGTTCTTC
TRBJ2-7 | NA | NA | TRBV11-1 | CASSPWTATHEQYF | TGTGCCAGCAGCCCCTGGACAGCGACCCATGAGCAGTACTTC
TRBJ1-2 | NA | NA | TRBV10-3 | CAISAINYGYTF | TGTGCCATCAGTGCGATTAACTATGGCTACACCTTC
TRBJ1-3 | TRBD1 | NA | TRBV10-3 | CASGTAAPLSGNTIYF | TGTGCCAGCGGGACAGCCGCACCTCTCTCTGGAAACACCATATATTTT
TRBJ2-3 | TRBD2 | NA | TRBV9 | CASSGLGGLAGVTQYF | TGTGCCAGCAGCGGACTAGGGGGACTAGCGGGAGTGACGCAGTATTTT
TRBJ1-1 | NA | NA | TRBV28 | CASSLLTNTEAFF | TGTGCCAGCAGTTTATTAACGAACACTGAAGCTTTCTTT
TRBJ1-2 | NA | NA | TRBV12-3/TRBV12-4 | CASSLDSLRGYTF | TGTGCCAGCAGTTTGGACTCCTTGCGGGGCTACACCTTC
TRBJ1-4 | TRBD1 | NA | TRBV9 | CASSVTGATNEKLFF | TGTGCCAGCAGCGTTACAGGGGCAACTAATGAAAAACTGTTTTTT
TRBJ2-7 | NA | NA | TRBV5-1 | CASSSDGYEQYF | TGCGCCAGCAGCTCCGACGGCTACGAGCAGTACTTC
TRBJ1-4 | TRBD1 | few | TRBV12-3/TRBV12-4 | CASSPGGFGKLFF | TGTGCCAGCAGTCCAGGGGGGTTTGGAAAACTGTTTTTT
TRBJ2-2 | TRBD2 | NA | TRBV5-5 | CASSLKLALNTGELFF | TGTGCCAGCAGCTTAAAACTAGCGCTGAACACCGGGGAGCTGTTTTTT
TRBJ2-1 | TRBD2 | NA | TRBV4-2 | CASSQGLASRPKQFF | TGTGCCAGCAGCCAAGGACTAGCGAGTAGACCCAAGCAGTTCTTC
TRBJ2-1 | NA | NA | TRBV11-3 | CASSLAGGNEQFF | TGTGCCAGCAGCTTAGCAGGGGGGAATGAGCAGTTCTTC
TRBJ2-5 | TRBD2 | few | TRBV11-1 | CASSFAGAGGVETQYF | TGTGCCAGCAGCTTCGCGGGGGCGGGAGGAGTGGAGACCCAGTACTTC
TRBJ1-1 | NA | NA | TRBV7-6 | CASSSWGGRSTEAFF | TGTGCCAGCAGCTCATGGGGGGGGAGGAGCACTGAAGCTTTCTTT
TRBJ2-2 | TRBD2 | NA | TRBV24-1 | CATSDFGGGPAGELFF | TGTGCCACCAGTGATTTTGGGGGAGGGCCCGCGGGGGAGCTGTTTTTT
TRBJ2-1 | TRBD2 | NA | TRBV10-3 | CAINLAGLAGGRDEQFF | TGTGCCATCAACCTCGCGGGACTAGCGGGAGGCCGGGATGAGCAGTTCTTC
TRBJ1-3 | NA | NA | TRBV19 | CASSPGLGNTIYF | TGTGCCAGTAGTCCAGGACTTGGAAACACCATATATTTT
TRBJ2-1 | NA | NA | TRBV7-3 | CASSFGINEQFF | TGTGCCAGCAGCTTCGGTATAAATGAGCAGTTCTTC
TRBJ1-4 | NA | NA | TRBV9 | CASSPSPGTNEKLFF | TGTGCCAGCAGCCCCTCCCCTGGTACTAATGAAAAACTGTTTTTT
TRBJ1-1 | NA | NA | TRBV9 | CASSFTGRNTEAFF | TGTGCCAGCAGCTTCACAGGTAGGAACACTGAAGCTTTCTTT
TRBJ1-6 | NA | NA | TRBV7-9 | CASSLSGAGNSPLHF | TGTGCCAGCAGCTTAAGTGGGGCGGGAAATTCACCCCTCCACTTT
TRBJ2-2 | NA | NA | TRBV5-1 | CASSLDRVGELFF | TGCGCCAGCAGCTTGGACAGGGTCGGGGAGCTGTTTTTT
TRBJ1-2 | TRBD1 | NA | TRBV12-3/TRBV12-4 | CASRPTGLDGYTF | TGTGCCAGCAGACCGACAGGGTTAGATGGCTACACCTTC
TRBJ2-5 | TRBD1 | NA | TRBV5-5 | CASNQGQQETQYF | TGTGCCAGCAACCAGGGACAGCAAGAGACCCAGTACTTC
TRBJ1-2 | TRBD1 | NA | TRBV5-6 | CASSLIGQGKVYGYTF | TGTGCCAGCAGCTTAATTGGACAGGGGAAGGTCTATGGCTACACCTTC
TRBJ2-7 | TRBD2 | NA | TRBV4-2 | CASSQHQGALTSGTYEQYF | TGTGCCAGCAGCCAGCATCAGGGAGCCCTGACTAGCGGGACCTACGAGCAGTACTTC
TRBJ1-4 | NA | NA | TRBV19 | CASSIDHSAGGELFF | TGTGCCAGTAGTATAGATCATAGTGCCGGCGGTGAACTGTTTTTT
TRBJ2-2 | NA | NA | TRBV18 | CASSPPGVLRTGELFF | TGTGCCAGCTCACCACCGGGAGTGTTACGCACCGGGGAGCTGTTTTTT
TRBJ1-4 | TRBD1 | NA | TRBV5-8 | CASSLQGRRGKLFF | TGTGCCAGCAGCTTACAGGGGAGAAGGGGAAAACTGTTTTTT
TRBJ1-6 | NA | few | TRBV28 | CASLSANSPLHF | TGTGCCAGTTTGTCTGCTAATTCACCCCTCCACTTT
TRBJ1-2 | TRBD1 | NA | TRBV27 | CASSLRRDRGSGYTF | TGTGCCAGCAGTTTACGCCGGGACAGGGGTTCAGGATACACCTTC
TRBJ1-6 | TRBD1 | NA | TRBV6-5 | CASSRRTGDNSPLHF | TGTGCCAGCAGCCGCCGGACAGGAGATAATTCACCCCTCCACTTT
TRBJ1-3 | NA | NA | TRBV4-1 | CASRNLGDGSGNTIYF | TGCGCCAGCAGAAACCTGGGTGATGGGTCTGGAAACACCATATATTTT